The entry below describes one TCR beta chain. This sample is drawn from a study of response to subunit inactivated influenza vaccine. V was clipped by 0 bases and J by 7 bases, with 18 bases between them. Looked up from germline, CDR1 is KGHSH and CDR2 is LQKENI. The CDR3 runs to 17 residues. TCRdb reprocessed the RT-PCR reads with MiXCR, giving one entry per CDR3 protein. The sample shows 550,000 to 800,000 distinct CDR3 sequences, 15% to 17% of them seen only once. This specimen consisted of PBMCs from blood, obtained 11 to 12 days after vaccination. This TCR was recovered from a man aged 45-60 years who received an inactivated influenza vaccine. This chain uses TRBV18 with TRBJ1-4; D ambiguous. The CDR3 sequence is CASSPPDYKDASEKLFF. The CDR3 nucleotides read TGTGCCAGCTCACCACCGGATTATAAGGACGCAAGTGAAAAACTGTTTTTT.